This T cell receptor beta chain was profiled in a study of T cells in Graves' hyperthyroidism and ophthalmopathy. Study-level points and caveats: Peripheral blood also featured most of the thyroid clonotypes expanded above 0.001.

TCR beta CDR3 regions were amplified from RNA transcripts. Carried out on the TCR CDR3, a first-round RT-PCR used the HTBI primer set. TCRdb called the multiplex PCR reads again in MiXCR, with one record for every CDR3 protein. The sample lists about 570,000 distinct CDR3 sequences, about 14% occurring once. A patient was excluded if there was uncontrolled infection, other autoimmune disease, pregnancy or lactation. The diagnostic basis comprised clinical symptoms, serum thyroxine and TRAb, thyroid ultrasound and orbital computed tomography. Trimming removed 2 bases from V and 5 bases from J, with 12 bases in between. The germline V gene has CDR1 MDHEN and CDR2 SYDVKM. The CDR3 loop spans 14 amino acids. This clonotype showed up many times. Its antigen is unknown.

The rearrangement uses TRBV28 and TRBJ1-1; possible D gene TRBD1, 5 bases. This clonotype was sampled from a middle-aged woman with Graves' hyperthyroidism. Sequencing was carried out using blood. The CDR3 spells CASSLLRVTTEAFF. CDR3 nucleotide sequence: TGTGCCAGCAGTTTACTCAGGGTTACGACTGAAGCTTTCTTT.